These 31 T cell receptor beta chains share one sample of origin, sequenced in a study of T-cell memory formation after mild COVID-19. TCRdb recomputed calls from the 5' RACE reads with MiXCR, one row per CDR3 protein. The sample has roughly 300,000 distinct CDR3 sequences, approximately 8% seen once; the top ten hold 20% to 25%. The sequencing input was PBMCs or a T cell subset sorted from them (not recorded which). All receptors derive from a man younger than 30 who had mild COVID-19 (a few samples of this study predate the infection). Cell type and time point are not known.

This clonotype was counted at least ten times. This sequence joins TRBV7-2 and TRBJ2-5; D tentatively fits TRBD1 or TRBD2 (5 bases each). The CDR3 contains 14 residues. The germline V gene encodes CDR1 SGHTA and CDR2 FQGNSA. Trimming took 5 bases from V and 4 from J, leaving 14 bases between them. The CDR3 protein is CASSPSGTRETQYF. CDR3 DNA sequence: TGTGCCAGCAGCCCCTCCGGGACCCGAGAGACCCAGTACTTC.

This clonotype was counted ten times or more. The V and J genes are TRBV20-1 and TRBJ1-2; D is possibly TRBD1 (6 bases). From germline, CDR1 is DFQATT and CDR2 SNEGSKA (reference sequence). This CDR3 comprises 12 residues. V lost 1 base to trimming and J lost 8 bases, with 11 bases between them. CDR3 DNA sequence: TGCAGTGCTAGAGGGACAGTCCTGGGCTACACCTTC. It yields the protein CSARGTVLGYTF.

This clonotype was seen a handful of times. This sequence joins TRBV6-5 and TRBJ2-3; 11 positions match TRBD1. The germline gives CDR1 MNHEY, CDR2 SVGAGI. V trimming: 2 bases; J trimming: 2 bases; junction bases outside the gene matches: 6. This CDR3 comprises 17 residues. This CDR3 is CASSYRGTGGHTDTQYF. The CDR3 nucleotides read TGTGCCAGCAGTTACCGGGGGACAGGGGGGCACACAGATACGCAGTATTTT.

About this clonotype: The junction does not match germline at one end; this may be a read error. V and J are TRBV9 and TRBJ2-1; either TRBD1 or TRBD2 may supply D (6 bases each). CDR1 and CDR2 (germline): SGDLS, YYNGEE. The CDR3 totals 15 residues. The CDR3 is CTSSVVVGGSNEQFF. CDR3 sequence (DNA): TGTACCAGCAGCGTAGTGGTGGGGGGCTCGAATGAGCAGTTCTTC.

In this sample, this clonotype turned up many times. This chain uses TRBV28 with TRBJ1-5; 7 bases line up with TRBD1. The CDR3 is made up of 16 amino acids. V lost 6 bases to trimming and J lost 4 bases; unmatched junction nucleotides: 12. CDR1 and CDR2 from the germline V gene are MDHEN and SYDVKM. DNA for the CDR3: TGTGCCAGCAGGATATTCCGGGACAGCTCTAATCAGCCCCAGCATTTT. Translated: CASRIFRDSSNQPQHF.

The chain links TRBV5-1 to TRBJ2-2, with D possibly TRBD2 on 5 matching bases. Looked up from germline, CDR1 is SGHRS and CDR2 is YFSETQ. This CDR3 comprises 17 residues. V lost 4 bases, J lost 5 bases, and 21 bases lay in between. The CDR3 sequence is CASSLLSEGLRTGELFF. The CDR3 bases are TGCGCCAGCAGCCTACTAAGCGAGGGATTGAGGACCGGGGAGCTGTTTTTT.

The V gene is TRBV20-1, the J gene TRBJ2-1; perhaps TRBD2 as D (6 bases). The CDR3 covers 17 residues. Germline V gene sequence: CDR1 DFQATT, CDR2 SNEGSKA (reference sequence). Between the trimmed V and J ends, which lost 3 bases and 0 bases, there was a span of 18 bases. The chain's CDR3 is CSASGGIRVRSYNEQFF. The CDR3, as DNA: TGCAGTGCTAGTGGGGGGATCCGGGTTCGCTCCTACAATGAGCAGTTCTTC.

CDR3 loop: CASSQEMTGWREAFF. The CDR3 DNA is TGCGCCAGCAGCCAAGAAATGACAGGGTGGCGTGAAGCTTTCTTT. The V call is TRBV4-3, the J call TRBJ1-1; TRBD1 matches at 7 bases. The CDR3 is 15 residues long. V was clipped by 0 bases and J by 7 bases; unmatched bases: 8. The germline V gene encodes CDR1 LGHNA and CDR2 YSLEER.

In its sample, this clonotype was seen a few times. The chain has TRBV9 and TRBJ1-5; tentatively, D is TRBD1 (5 bases). The CDR3 has 12 amino acids. Germline V gives CDR1 SGDLS, CDR2 YYNGEE. V gave up 7 bases and J gave up 5 bases, with 10 bases separating them. The chain's CDR3 is CASGDSHQPQHF. CDR3 DNA sequence: TGTGCCAGCGGAGACAGCCATCAGCCCCAGCATTTT.

This chain uses TRBV27 with TRBJ1-4, with D possibly being TRBD1 (6 bases). This CDR3 has 13 residues. V was shortened by 8 bases and J by 11 bases, with 18 bases between the two germline ends. CDR1 and CDR2 from the germline V gene are MNHEY and SMNVEV (reference sequence). In DNA form, the CDR3 reads TGTGCCAGCGGAGGAAACAGGGAGGGGAAACTGTTTTTT. Translating gives CASGGNREGKLFF.

This clonotype has at least ten counts. The J gene is TRBJ2-4, the V gene TRBV5-1; TRBD2 is a possible D gene (6 bases). Trimming shortened V by 5 bases and J by 0 bases, and 21 bases separated the two germline ends. Germline CDR1 SGHRS, CDR2 YFSETQ. CDR3 size: 18 residues. This CDR3 is CASRTRREHNIAKNIQYF. CDR3 DNA sequence: TGCGCCAGCAGAACCAGACGGGAGCACAACATAGCCAAAAACATTCAGTACTTC.

As regards this clonotype: One end of the junction is discordant with germline, which a read error may explain. This rearrangement joins TRBV9 to TRBJ2-5, with D maybe TRBD2 (6 bases). The CDR3 is 16 amino acids. Germline-derived CDR1 and CDR2 are SGDLS and YYNGEE. CDR3 DNA sequence: TGTGCCAGCAGCGTTCTGCCGGTTCAAGGAGGGGAGACCCAGTGCTTC. This encodes CASSVLPVQGGETQCF.

The chain couples TRBV12-3 or TRBV12-4 to TRBJ1-4, with 7 nucleotides matching TRBD1. This CDR3 has 13 residues. V lost 4 bases and J lost 7; bases outside the gene matches: 3. CDR3 in DNA: TGTGCCAGCAGTTCAAGGGGGCCTGAAAAACTGTTTTTT. It specifies CASSSRGPEKLFF.

This chain's CDR3 is CASSLGSSPFYEQYF. The CDR3 nucleotides are TGCGCCAGCAGCTTAGGGAGCTCCCCTTTTTACGAGCAGTACTTC. The genes are TRBV5-1 and TRBJ2-7; TRBD2 is a possible D gene (5 bases). The CDR3 contains 15 residues. Germline CDR1 reads SGHRS; CDR2 reads YFSETQ. Trimming stripped 2 bases from V and 4 bases from J, with 16 bases between. The full variable domain, its missing parts supplied by reference TRBV5-1 and TRBJ2-7, is KAGVTQTPRYLIKTRGQQVTLSCSPISGHRSVSWYQQTPGQGLQFLFEYFSETQRNKGNFPGRFSGRQFSNSRSEMNVSTLELGDSALYLCASSLGSSPFYEQYFGPGTRLTVT.

The J gene is TRBJ1-1, the V gene TRBV11-2, with 7 bases fitting TRBD1. V lost 2 bases to trimming and J lost 6 bases; unmatched junction nucleotides: 9. Per germline, CDR1 SGHAT and CDR2 FQNNGV. The CDR3 is 15 residues long. The CDR3 DNA is TGTGCCAGCAGCTTACCTCAGGGGGGGCGGCCTGAAGCTTTCTTT. This translates into CASSLPQGGRPEAFF. Supplemented by reference TRBV11-2 and TRBJ1-1, the full variable domain reads EAGVAQSPRYKIIEKRQSVAFWCNPISGHATLYWYQQILGQGPKLLIQFQNNGVVDDSQLPKDRFSAERLKGVDSTLKIQPAKLEDSAVYLCASSLPQGGRPEAFFGQGTRLTVV.

This clonotype appeared a few times. The chain recombines TRBV9 with TRBJ2-5, with 10 bases lining up with TRBD2. The CDR3 has 16 amino acids. In germline, CDR1 is SGDLS, CDR2 YYNGEE. Unmatched junction bases numbered 8, after V lost 0 bases and J lost 6 bases. CDR3 nucleotide sequence: TGTGCCAGCAGCGTAGGGCTAGCGGGGGAGTTGAAGACCCAGTACTTC. Its translation: CASSVGLAGELKTQYF.

This clonotype was found many times. As DNA, the CDR3 is TGCGCCAGCAGCTTGGAGACAGGGGGCCCCTACAATGAGCAGTTCTTC. Translation gives CASSLETGGPYNEQFF. This chain connects TRBV5-1 to TRBJ2-1, with 10 bases matching TRBD1. Germline assignment: CDR1 SGHRS and CDR2 YFSETQ. The length of the CDR3 is 16 residues. The V and J ends lost 0 bases and 2 bases, in that order; junction bases with no gene match: 2.

This clonotype has a count of ten or more. The chain links TRBV4-3 to TRBJ1-6, with a possible D match to TRBD1 (5 bases). This CDR3 is built from 17 residues. Germline values: CDR1 LGHNA, CDR2 YSLEER. Trimming shortened V by 0 bases and J by 7 bases, and 16 bases separated the two germline ends. The CDR3 DNA reads TGCGCCAGCAGCCAAGAGCCCCTCGGCGCAGGGAATTCACCCCTCCACTTT. It yields the protein CASSQEPLGAGNSPLHF.

The rearrangement links TRBV20-1 to TRBJ1-6; 9 bases align to TRBD1. The V gene's germline CDR1 is DFQATT and CDR2 SNEGSKA (reference sequence). The CDR3 has 16 residues. Losses at the gene ends were 0 bases for V and 9 bases for J; bases not matched to a gene: 9. CDR3: CSARDPGQGNGSPLHF. CDR3 sequence (DNA): TGCAGTGCTAGAGATCCGGGACAGGGTAACGGTTCACCCCTCCACTTT.

This clonotype has only a few counts. This sequence joins TRBV5-1 and TRBJ2-5; unclear D gene. Per germline, CDR1 SGHRS and CDR2 YFSETQ. The CDR3 is made up of 13 amino acids. Trimming took 9 bases from V and 2 from J, leaving 14 bases between them. CDR3 coding DNA: TGCGCCACCGCCCGAACCCCTCAAGAGACCCAGTACTTC. Protein product: CATARTPQETQYF.

The genes are TRBV12-3 or TRBV12-4 and TRBJ2-4, with D tentatively TRBD2 (6 bases). The CDR3 has 14 amino acids. Trimming took 7 bases from V and 1 from J, leaving 11 bases between them. DNA of the CDR3: TGTGCCAGCACCAGGGCGGGGGCCAAAAACATTCAGTACTTC. Translating it yields CASTRAGAKNIQYF.

The CDR3 DNA is TGCGCCAGCAGCCAAGGGCAAGGCACCGGGGGGTCACCCCTCCACTTT. Its translation: CASSQGQGTGGSPLHF. This sequence joins TRBV4-1 and TRBJ1-6, with a tentative D call TRBD1 (5 bases). Per germline, CDR1 MGHRA and CDR2 YSYEKL. CDR3 length: 16 amino acids. Trimming took 1 base from V and 10 from J, leaving 17 bases between them.

The genes are TRBV9 and TRBJ2-1, with 9 bases lining up with TRBD1. The CDR3 is made up of 18 amino acids. The germline V gene has CDR1 SGDLS and CDR2 YYNGEE. J lost 6 bases, V lost 3 bases, and 16 bases had no gene match. CDR3 nucleotides: TGTGCCAGCAGCGGGGGACAGGGCCCGTCAAGTCGTTTCAATGAGCAGTTCTTC. Translation gives CASSGGQGPSSRFNEQFF.

This clonotype has a count of ten or more. This sequence joins TRBV11-2 and TRBJ2-5; TRBD2 aligns across 9 bases. The V and J ends lost 2 bases and 2 bases, in that order; junction bases with no gene match: 24. Germline CDR1 is SGHAT and CDR2 is FQNNGV. The CDR3 covers 22 residues. In DNA form, the CDR3 reads TGTGCCAGCAGCTTAAGGTCATTCAACCTGGCGGGGGGGCCCGTACAACAAGAGACCCAGTACTTC. This encodes CASSLRSFNLAGGPVQQETQYF.

The V and J genes are TRBV5-3 and TRBJ2-7, with 10 bases aligning to TRBD2. TRBV5-3 is identified as an open reading frame with a role that is uncertain. Trimming took 7 bases from V and 1 from J; bases not matched to a gene: 17. CDR3 length: 18 residues. CDR3: CARPEGASGGPESYEQYF. The CDR3 region has the DNA TGTGCCAGACCGGAAGGGGCTAGCGGGGGCCCTGAATCCTACGAGCAGTACTTC.

In its sample, this clonotype was seen a few times. The genes are TRBV7-8 and TRBJ2-3; tentatively, D is TRBD1 (6 bases). Deletions cut 0 bases from V and 4 bases from J, with 11 bases between. Germline CDR1 and CDR2: SGHVS and FQNEAQ. There are 15 residues in the CDR3. The CDR3 loop is CASSLALPGADTQYF. The CDR3 DNA reads TGTGCCAGCAGCTTAGCGCTTCCAGGGGCAGATACGCAGTATTTT.

This clonotype was seen only a few times. The chain joins TRBV7-9 to TRBJ1-5, with 9 bases that match TRBD1. The trim removed 1 base at V and 2 bases at J, leaving 3 bases unmatched. The CDR3 is 16 amino acids. CDR1 and CDR2 (germline): SEHNR, FQNEAQ (reference sequence). CDR3 sequence reads: CASSLGTGVGNQPQHF. The CDR3 bases are TGTGCCAGCAGCTTAGGGACAGGGGTGGGCAATCAGCCCCAGCATTTT.

The chain is built from TRBV4-2 and TRBJ2-1; 7 bases align to TRBD1. Germline CDR1 reads LGHNA; CDR2 reads YNFKEQ. The CDR3 contains 16 residues. With 4 bases clipped from V and 6 bases from J, the junction kept 12 bases outside the gene matches. In DNA form, the CDR3 reads TGTGCCAGCAGCCGACCCGGGACAGAAAGGTCCAATGAGCAGTTCTTC. It is translated as CASSRPGTERSNEQFF.

This clonotype was recorded a few times. The chain employs TRBV3-1 and TRBJ1-6; D gene uncertain. CDR3 length equals 14 residues. V lost 2 bases and J 9 bases, leaving 11 bases between the germline ends. The V gene's germline CDR1 is LGHDT and CDR2 YNNKEL (reference sequence). In DNA form, the CDR3 reads TGTGCCAGCAGCCAAACCCGGGAAGGTTCACCCCTCCACTTT. Protein product: CASSQTREGSPLHF.

The chain joins TRBV7-2 to TRBJ2-1; D gene ambiguous. Germline loops: CDR1 SGHTA, CDR2 FQGNSA. V was cut by 1 base and J by 12 bases, with 7 bases left in between. CDR3 length: 11 residues. In nucleotides, the CDR3 is TGTGCCAGCAGCTTAGGCGTCGGGCAGTTCTTC. It specifies CASSLGVGQFF.

This clonotype was seen a handful of times. The chain employs TRBV3-1 and TRBJ2-2; 10 nucleotides agree with TRBD2. Trimming at V came to 2 bases and at J to 5 bases, leaving 5 bases not matched to a gene. The CDR3 has 16 residues. Germline CDR1 is LGHDT and CDR2 is YNNKEL (reference sequence). The CDR3 sequence is CASSQFPAGGTGELFF. Written as DNA, the CDR3 is TGTGCCAGCAGCCAATTTCCAGCGGGGGGGACCGGGGAGCTGTTTTTT.